Listed below are T cell receptor beta chains from one sample, sequenced in a study of OX40 agonist ivuxolimab in advanced cancers. Here immunoSEQ multiplex PCR was the method, and the copy in TCRdb shows in-frame clones only, minus some. The table has 60,000 to 80,000 clones, around 81% seen once; the top ten hold 5.5% to 7%. The input for sequencing was CD4+ or CD8+ T cells sorted from blood, taken in a trial of the OX40 agonist ivuxolimab. Receptors were obtained from an adult with an advanced solid tumor such as melanoma, head and neck, liver or kidney cancer. Both conserved end residues are trimmed from each CDR3. The order of the fields is CDR3 protein, J gene, V gene.

ASSFNVGSTDTQY TRBJ2-3 TRBV11-2
ASSYGENSPLH TRBJ1-6 TRBV6-6
ASSSGQGEGTDTQY TRBJ2-3 TRBV21-1
ASSLVPIEAF TRBJ1-1 TRBV7-9
ATKTGDGEKLF TRBJ1-4 TRBV27
ASSSPGGSSYNEQF TRBJ2-1 TRBV7-9
ASSEGGANSGNTIY TRBJ1-3 TRBV2
ASSEDGGKAF TRBJ1-1 TRBV28
ASSLGVQTEAF TRBJ1-1 TRBV27
ASSYSRADNQPQH TRBJ1-5 TRBV6-6
AGQANTEAF TRBJ1-1 TRBV6-6
ASSPGRNEQF TRBJ2-1 TRBV4-1
ASRATGGGNTEAF TRBJ1-1 TRBV2
ASSERDRTGNSPLH TRBJ1-6 TRBV2
ASSLTGGRQPQH TRBJ1-5 TRBV18
ASSLGTGYGYT TRBJ1-2 TRBV7-9
ASRGLAGAETQY TRBJ2-5 TRBV5-1
ASRRELAGELF TRBJ2-2 TRBV6-1
ASSWTGSSYEQY NA TRBV11-2
ASSLEGATVANLAKNIQY TRBJ2-4 TRBV11-2
ASSLQRGLAVHGEQF TRBJ2-1 TRBV5-8
ASSRQGDNQPQH TRBJ1-5 TRBV28
ASSWVAGSKEKLF TRBJ1-4 TRBV27
ASSLGNTGELF TRBJ2-2 TRBV28
ATSRAGGRQVYNEQF TRBJ2-1 TRBV15